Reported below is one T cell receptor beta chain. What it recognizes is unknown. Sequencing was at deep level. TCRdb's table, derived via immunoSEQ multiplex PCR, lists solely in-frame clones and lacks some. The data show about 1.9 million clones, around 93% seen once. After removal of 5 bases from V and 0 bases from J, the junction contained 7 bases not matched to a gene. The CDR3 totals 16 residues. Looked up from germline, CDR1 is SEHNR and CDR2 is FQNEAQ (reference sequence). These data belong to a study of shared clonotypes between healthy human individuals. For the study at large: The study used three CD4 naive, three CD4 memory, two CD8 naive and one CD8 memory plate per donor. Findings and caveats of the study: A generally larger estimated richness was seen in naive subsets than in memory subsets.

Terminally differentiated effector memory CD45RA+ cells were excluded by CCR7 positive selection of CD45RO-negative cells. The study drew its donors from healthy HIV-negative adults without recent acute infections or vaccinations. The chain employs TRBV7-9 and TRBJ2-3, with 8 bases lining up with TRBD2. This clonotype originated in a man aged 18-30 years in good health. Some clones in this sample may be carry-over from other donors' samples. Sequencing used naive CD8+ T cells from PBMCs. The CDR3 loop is CASSPLAGLSTDTQYF. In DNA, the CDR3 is TGTGCCAGCAGCCCCTTAGCGGGATTGAGCACAGATACGCAGTATTTT.